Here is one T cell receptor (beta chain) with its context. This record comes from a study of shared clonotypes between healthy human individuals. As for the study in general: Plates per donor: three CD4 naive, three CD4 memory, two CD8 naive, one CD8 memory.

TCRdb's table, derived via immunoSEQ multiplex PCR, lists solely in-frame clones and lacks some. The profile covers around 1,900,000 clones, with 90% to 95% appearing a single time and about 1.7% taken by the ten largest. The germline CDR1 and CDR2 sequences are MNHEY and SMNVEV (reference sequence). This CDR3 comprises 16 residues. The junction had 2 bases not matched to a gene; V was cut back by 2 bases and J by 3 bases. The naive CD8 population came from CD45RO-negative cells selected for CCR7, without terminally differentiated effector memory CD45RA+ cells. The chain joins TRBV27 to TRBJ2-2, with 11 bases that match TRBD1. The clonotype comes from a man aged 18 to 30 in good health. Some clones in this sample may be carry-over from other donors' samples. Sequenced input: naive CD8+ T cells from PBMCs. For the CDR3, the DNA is TGTGCCAGCAGTTTAGGACAGGGGGCATACACCGGGGAGCTGTTTTTT. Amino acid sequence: CASSLGQGAYTGELFF.